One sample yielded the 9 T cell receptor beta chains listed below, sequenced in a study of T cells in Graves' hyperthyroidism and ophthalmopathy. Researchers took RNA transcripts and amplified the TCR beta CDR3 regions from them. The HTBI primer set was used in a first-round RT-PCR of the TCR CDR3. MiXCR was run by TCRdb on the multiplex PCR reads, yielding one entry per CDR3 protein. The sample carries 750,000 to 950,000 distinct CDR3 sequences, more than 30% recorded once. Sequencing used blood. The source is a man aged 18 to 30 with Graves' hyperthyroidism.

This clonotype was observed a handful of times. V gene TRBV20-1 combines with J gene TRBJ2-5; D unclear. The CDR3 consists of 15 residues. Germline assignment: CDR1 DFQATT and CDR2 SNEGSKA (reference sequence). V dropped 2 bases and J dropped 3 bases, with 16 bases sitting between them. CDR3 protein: CSARTPRSGKETQYF. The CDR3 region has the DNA TGCAGTGCTAGAACCCCGCGTTCCGGAAAAGAGACCCAGTACTTC.

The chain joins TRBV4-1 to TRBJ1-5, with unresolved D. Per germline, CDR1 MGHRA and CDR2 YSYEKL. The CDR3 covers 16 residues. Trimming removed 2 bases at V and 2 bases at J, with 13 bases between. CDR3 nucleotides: TGCGCCAGCAGCCAACTACCGGGAGGAGGCAATCAGCCCCAGCATTTT. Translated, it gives CASSQLPGGGNQPQHF.

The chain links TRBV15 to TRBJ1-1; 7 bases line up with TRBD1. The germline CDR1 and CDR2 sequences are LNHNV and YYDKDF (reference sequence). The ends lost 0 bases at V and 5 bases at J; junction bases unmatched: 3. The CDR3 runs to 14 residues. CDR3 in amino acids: CATSRDTGETEAFF. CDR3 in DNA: TGTGCCACCAGCAGAGATACAGGGGAAACTGAAGCTTTCTTT.

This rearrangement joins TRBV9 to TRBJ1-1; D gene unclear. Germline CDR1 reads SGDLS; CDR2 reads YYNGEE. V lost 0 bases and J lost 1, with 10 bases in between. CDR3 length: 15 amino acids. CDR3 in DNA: TGTGCCAGCAGCGTAGCTCCTGGCCAGAACACTGAAGCTTTCTTT. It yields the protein CASSVAPGQNTEAFF.

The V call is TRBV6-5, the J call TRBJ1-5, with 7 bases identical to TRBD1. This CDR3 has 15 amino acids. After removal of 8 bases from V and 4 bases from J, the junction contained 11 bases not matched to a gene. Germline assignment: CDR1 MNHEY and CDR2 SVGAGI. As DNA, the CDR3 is TGTGCCAGCCGGCAGACAGGGCCATTGAATCAGCCCCAGCATTTT. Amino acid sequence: CASRQTGPLNQPQHF.

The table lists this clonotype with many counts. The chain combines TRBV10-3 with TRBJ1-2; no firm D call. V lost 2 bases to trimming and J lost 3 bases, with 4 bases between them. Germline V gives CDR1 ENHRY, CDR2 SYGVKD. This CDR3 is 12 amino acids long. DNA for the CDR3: TGTGCCATCAGTGAGAGGGACTATGGCTACACCTTC. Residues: CAISERDYGYTF.

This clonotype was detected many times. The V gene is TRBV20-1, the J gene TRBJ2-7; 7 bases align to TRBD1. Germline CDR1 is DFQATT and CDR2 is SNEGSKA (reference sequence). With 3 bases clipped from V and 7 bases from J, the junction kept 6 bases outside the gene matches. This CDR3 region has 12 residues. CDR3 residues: CSASPRGLEQYF. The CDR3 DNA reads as TGCAGTGCTAGTCCCAGGGGGTTAGAGCAGTACTTC.

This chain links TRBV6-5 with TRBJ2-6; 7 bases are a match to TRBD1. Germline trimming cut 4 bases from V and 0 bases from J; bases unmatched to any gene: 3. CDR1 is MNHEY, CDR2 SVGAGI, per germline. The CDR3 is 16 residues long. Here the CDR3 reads CASSSTGASGANVLTF. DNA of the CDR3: TGTGCCAGCAGTTCTACAGGGGCCTCTGGGGCCAACGTCCTGACTTTC.

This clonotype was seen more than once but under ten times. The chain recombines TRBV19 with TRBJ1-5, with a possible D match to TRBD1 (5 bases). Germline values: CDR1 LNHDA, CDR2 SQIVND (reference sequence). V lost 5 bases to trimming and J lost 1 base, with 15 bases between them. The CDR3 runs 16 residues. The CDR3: CASSSIGGDSNQPQHF. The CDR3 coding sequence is TGTGCCAGTAGTTCAATAGGTGGGGACAGCAATCAGCCCCAGCATTTT.